Sequencing of this T cell receptor (beta chain) was carried out in a study of T cell changes during pregnancy in multiple sclerosis. V gave up 1 base and J gave up 5 bases, with 14 bases separating them. The CDR3 has 15 amino acids. Per germline, CDR1 MNHNS and CDR2 SASEGT. Data came from immunoSEQ multiplex PCR; TCRdb stores just in-frame clones and leaves some out. The table includes around 81,000 clones, roughly 92% detected once. The chain links TRBV6-1 to TRBJ1-2; perhaps TRBD1 as D (5 bases). The sample in question was peripheral blood, obtained after pregnancy. This TCR was recovered from a female donor in good health, enrolled as a control in a pregnancy study. CDR3 sequence (DNA): TGTGCCAGCAGTGAAGAGGAAGGGGCCCCGTATGGCTACACCTTC. As protein: CASSEEEGAPYGYTF.